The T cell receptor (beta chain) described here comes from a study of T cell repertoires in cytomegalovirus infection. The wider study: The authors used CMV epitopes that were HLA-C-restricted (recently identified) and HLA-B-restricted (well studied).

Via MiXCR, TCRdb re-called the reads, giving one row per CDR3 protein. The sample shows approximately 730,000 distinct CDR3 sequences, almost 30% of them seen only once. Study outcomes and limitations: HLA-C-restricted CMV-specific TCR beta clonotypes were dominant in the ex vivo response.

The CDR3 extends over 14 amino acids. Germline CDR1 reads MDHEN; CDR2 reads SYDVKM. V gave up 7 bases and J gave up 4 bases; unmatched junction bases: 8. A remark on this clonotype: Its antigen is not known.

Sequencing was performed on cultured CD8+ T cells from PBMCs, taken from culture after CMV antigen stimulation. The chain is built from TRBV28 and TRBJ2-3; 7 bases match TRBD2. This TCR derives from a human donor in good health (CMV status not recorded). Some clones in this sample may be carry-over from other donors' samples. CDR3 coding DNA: TGTGCCAGCACCGGGGACTACCAACCAGATACGCAGTATTTT. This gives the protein CASTGDYQPDTQYF. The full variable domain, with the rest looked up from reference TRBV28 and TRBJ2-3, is DVKVTQSSRYLVKRTGEKVFLECVQDMDHENMFWYRQDPGLGLRLIYFSYDVKMKEKGDIPEGYSVSREKKERFSLILESASTNQTSMYLCASTGDYQPDTQYFGPGTRLTVL.